One sample yielded the 17 T cell receptor beta chains listed below, sequenced in a study of human T cells and chemical hapten exposure. TCRdb independently ran MiXCR on the RACE reads; one entry per CDR3 protein. Of roughly 180,000 distinct CDR3 sequences in the sample, 20% to 25% are singletons; the top ten hold over 6.5%. Time point reported: patch test 1, 2 weeks after DPC sensitization. Treatment: therapeutic diphenylcyclopropenone sensitization with weekly scalp DPC. The source was whole blood, collected in connection with sensitization to the hapten diphenylcyclopropenone (DPC). The receptors shown here come from a woman in her 50s with alopecia areata. Some clones in this sample may be carry-over from other donors' samples.

The chain carries TRBV24-1 and TRBJ1-2; TRBD1 aligns across 7 bases. This CDR3 region has 11 residues. Germline CDR1 is KGHDR and CDR2 is SFDVKD. The V gene end was trimmed by 5 bases and the J gene end by 8 bases; junction bases not matched to a gene: 1. The CDR3 nucleotides read TGTGCCACCAGTGGAGGGGGCGGCTACACCTTC. It encodes CATSGGGGYTF.

This chain uses TRBV20-1 with TRBJ2-7; 8 bases are shared with TRBD1. The V gene end was trimmed by 5 bases and the J gene end by 5 bases; junction bases not matched to a gene: 5. This CDR3 is built from 12 residues. Germline V CDR1 and CDR2: DFQATT, SNEGSKA (reference sequence). CDR3 in amino acids: CSAEDRDDEQYF. The CDR3, as DNA: TGCAGTGCTGAGGACAGGGACGACGAGCAGTACTTC.

This clonotype was observed a few times. The chain combines TRBV7-8 with TRBJ1-1, with D tentatively TRBD1 (6 bases). This CDR3 has 13 residues. Germline V gene sequence: CDR1 SGHVS, CDR2 FQNEAQ. V was shortened by 1 base and J by 7 bases, with 10 bases between the two germline ends. This chain's CDR3 is CASSLVQGNEAFF. CDR3 coding DNA: TGTGCCAGCAGCTTAGTTCAGGGGAATGAAGCTTTCTTT.

The V gene is TRBV12-3 or TRBV12-4, the J gene TRBJ2-3; 12 bases agree with TRBD1. V was pared by 5 bases and J by 3 bases, with 12 bases of the junction left unmatched. The length of the CDR3 is 18 residues. The CDR3 DNA follows: TGTGCCAGCAGTCCGGGACAGGGGGCGGGAGGGGTGACAGATACGCAGTATTTT. Translation gives CASSPGQGAGGVTDTQYF.

The chain is built from TRBV11-3 and TRBJ2-4, with D possibly matching TRBD1 (6 bases). The V end was cut by 4 bases, the J end by 7 bases, with 17 bases between. The germline V gene encodes CDR1 SGHNT and CDR2 YENEEA. The CDR3 contains 15 residues. CDR3 region: CASSSLAGAGNIQYF. The CDR3 DNA follows: TGTGCCAGCAGCTCTCTCGCAGGGGCAGGGAACATTCAGTACTTC. Full variable domain (remainder filled in from reference TRBV11-3 and TRBJ2-4): EAGVVQSPRYKIIEKKQPVAFWCNPISGHNTLYWYLQNLGQGPELLIRYENEEAVDDSQLPKDRFSAERLKGVDSTLKIQPAELGDSAVYLCASSSLAGAGNIQYFGAGTRLSVL.

This chain connects TRBV3-1 to TRBJ2-1; 9 nucleotides line up with TRBD2. Germline V gene data show CDR1 as LGHDT and CDR2 as YNNKEL (reference sequence). This CDR3 is built from 15 residues. V was clipped by 4 bases and J by 5 bases; unmatched bases: 6. The CDR3 DNA is TGTGCCAGCAGCCCCGAATTAGCGGGAGACAATGAGCAGTTCTTC. Its translation is CASSPELAGDNEQFF.

This clonotype was seen more than once but under ten times. This chain connects TRBV12-3 or TRBV12-4 to TRBJ2-5; D is uncertain. Trimming took 6 bases from V and 2 from J, leaving 13 bases between them. CDR3 length equals 14 residues. CDR3 nucleotides: TGTGCCAGCAGCCAAGGACCGCTGCAAGAGACCCAGTACTTC. As protein: CASSQGPLQETQYF.

The chain links TRBV20-1 to TRBJ2-7; the match to TRBD2 covers 13 bases. This CDR3 region has 19 residues. The junction had 13 bases not matched to a gene; V was cut back by 2 bases and J by 0 bases. Germline V gene lookup returns CDR1 DFQATT and CDR2 SNEGSKA (reference sequence). The CDR3 protein is CSARLPGLAGQTSSYEQYF. Written as DNA, the CDR3 is TGCAGTGCTAGACTGCCGGGACTAGCGGGACAGACGTCCTCCTACGAGCAGTACTTC.

Comments on this clonotype: A junction end diverges from the germline sequence, so it may reflect a read error. The chain links TRBV7-8 to TRBJ2-1; D might be TRBD2 (6 bases). CDR1 and CDR2 from the germline V gene are SGHVS and FQNEAQ. CDR3 length: 13 amino acids. CDR3: CASSLASRDSEVF. The CDR3 DNA is TGTGCCAGCAGCTTAGCGAGCCGGGACTCGGAAGTCTTC.

This sequence joins TRBV10-3 and TRBJ2-6; 7 bases are a match to TRBD2. CDR1 and CDR2 (germline): ENHRY, SYGVKD. The CDR3 length is 15 residues. Germline trimming cut 8 bases from V and 4 bases from J; bases unmatched to any gene: 8. The CDR3 loop is CAIPGGSTGANVLTF. CDR3 sequence (DNA): TGTGCCATCCCGGGGGGAAGCACCGGGGCCAACGTCCTGACTTTC.

The chain couples TRBV20-1 to TRBJ2-7; D call uncertain. Germline V lookup: CDR1 DFQATT, CDR2 SNEGSKA (reference sequence). CDR3 length: 15 amino acids. Deletions cut 5 bases from V and 2 bases from J, with 19 bases between. The CDR3 spells CSALRPDAVTYEQYF. In DNA form, the CDR3 reads TGCAGTGCTCTCCGCCCGGACGCCGTTACCTACGAGCAGTACTTC.

This clonotype was counted a few times. The chain recombines TRBV15 with TRBJ2-7; either TRBD1 or TRBD2 may fit D (5 bases each). The CDR3 covers 15 residues. Trimming removed 5 bases from V and 2 bases from J, with 16 bases in between. The V gene's germline CDR1 is LNHNV and CDR2 YYDKDF (reference sequence). CDR3 loop: CATSLPGTNAYEQYF. The CDR3 region has the DNA TGTGCCACCAGCTTACCCGGGACCAACGCCTACGAGCAGTACTTC.

Concerning this clonotype: Germline is not matched at one junction end, which may reflect a read error. The CDR3 here is CTSSQVASHEQYF. The CDR3 nucleotides are TGTACCAGCAGCCAAGTGGCCTCTCACGAGCAGTACTTC. The genes are TRBV4-2 and TRBJ2-7, with D unclear. The germline gives CDR1 LGHNA, CDR2 YNFKEQ. This CDR3 spans 13 amino acids.

The gene calls are TRBV12-5 and TRBJ1-5, with a possible D match to TRBD1 (5 bases). Germline V CDR1 and CDR2: LGHNT, FRNRAP. The CDR3 is 17 amino acids. Trimming took off 8 bases at V and 1 base at J, with 21 bases between the two ends. The CDR3: CASPPGGTGKSNQPQHF. CDR3 coding DNA: TGTGCTAGTCCTCCAGGCGGGACGGGAAAAAGCAATCAGCCCCAGCATTTT.

This clonotype occurred many times. The gene calls are TRBV2 and TRBJ1-2, with D perhaps matching TRBD1 (5 bases). CDR3 length: 12 amino acids. The germline CDR1 and CDR2 sequences are SNHLY and FYNNEI. V lost 3 bases and J lost 8, with 10 bases in between. CDR3 in DNA: TGTGCCAGCAGTGATGGGGCAGAAGGCTACACCTTC. Its protein product is CASSDGAEGYTF.

This chain joins TRBV2 and TRBJ2-1; 7 bases map to TRBD2. The CDR3 sequence is 17 residues long. The germline V gene encodes CDR1 SNHLY and CDR2 FYNNEI. Trimming at V came to 2 bases and at J to 4 bases, leaving 11 bases not matched to a gene. The chain's CDR3 is CASSERTSGNFYNEQFF. The CDR3 region has the DNA TGTGCCAGCAGTGAACGTACCAGCGGGAACTTTTACAATGAGCAGTTCTTC.

In the case of this clonotype: Its ends do not fully match the called genes, so a read error is possible. The CDR3: CASSGTGGSYGYNF. The CDR3 DNA follows: TGTGCCAGCAGTGGGACAGGGGGTAGCTATGGCTACAACTTC. The chain recombines TRBV25-1 with TRBJ1-2, with 10 positions matching TRBD1. Per germline, CDR1 MGHDK and CDR2 SYGVNS. This CDR3 spans 14 amino acids.